Presented here are 9 T cell receptor beta chains from one specimen sequenced in a study of early T cells in non-severe SARS-CoV-2 infection. TCRdb redid the calling of the 5' RACE reads with MiXCR, one entry per CDR3 protein. The sample lists more than 65,000 distinct CDR3 sequences; approximately 14% were seen once. The sample consisted of whole blood, taken at baseline. Every receptor here comes from an adult who was a healthcare worker with PCR-confirmed SARS-CoV-2 infection or an uninfected control (not recorded which).

This clonotype has a count of ten or more. The chain combines TRBV15 with TRBJ2-1; 7 bases line up with TRBD2. With V trimmed by 0 bases and J by 9 bases, 14 bases remained unmatched. The CDR3 runs 17 residues. The germline V gene encodes CDR1 LNHNV and CDR2 YYDKDF (reference sequence). The DNA for the CDR3 is TGTGCCACCAGCAGAGATTACGGCGGGAGCCACCGCGCTGAGCAGTTCTTC. Residues: CATSRDYGGSHRAEQFF.

A few counts support this clonotype. This rearrangement joins TRBV7-6 to TRBJ2-5, with 13 bases fitting TRBD2. The CDR3 covers 14 residues. V dropped 5 bases and J dropped 6; count of bases not matched to a gene: 3. The germline CDR1 and CDR2 sequences are SGHVS and FNYEAQ. CDR3 in DNA: TGTGCCAGCAGCCGGACTAGCGGGAGACAGACCCAGTACTTC. It specifies CASSRTSGRQTQYF.

This clonotype was seen at least ten times. The chain uses TRBV9 and TRBJ1-4; D perhaps matches TRBD1 (5 bases). Germline assignment: CDR1 SGDLS and CDR2 YYNGEE. The CDR3 consists of 13 residues. V was shortened by 3 bases and J by 12 bases, with 15 bases between the two germline ends. CDR3 nucleotide sequence: TGTGCCAGCAGCGGCCGGGACCGTACGGAACTGTTTTTT. This gives the protein CASSGRDRTELFF.

J is TRBJ2-7 and V is TRBV27; 9 positions match TRBD2. CDR1 and CDR2 (germline): MNHEY, SMNVEV (reference sequence). The CDR3 is 15 amino acids. J lost 4 bases, V lost 10 bases, and 14 bases had no gene match. The CDR3 reads CATFSPSGRNYEQYF. As DNA, the CDR3 is TGTGCCACCTTTTCCCCCAGCGGGAGGAATTACGAGCAGTACTTC.

This clonotype was seen at least ten times. The V and J genes are TRBV5-5 and TRBJ2-7; D unresolved. Germline-derived CDR1 and CDR2 are SGHKS and YYEKEE (reference sequence). This CDR3 has 15 residues. The V end was cut by 2 bases, the J end by 3 bases, with 15 bases between. CDR3 coding DNA: TGTGCCAGCAGCTTAGGAAGACCCACGGACTACGAGCAGTACTTC. Translated, it gives CASSLGRPTDYEQYF.

J is TRBJ1-5 and V is TRBV19; D may be TRBD1 (6 bases). The CDR3 has 17 residues. V was cut by 3 bases and J by 5 bases, with 20 bases left in between. Germline values: CDR1 LNHDA, CDR2 SQIVND (reference sequence). The CDR3 DNA follows: TGTGCCAGTAGTATTGCGGCGAGGAGGGGGTTATATCAGCCCCAGCATTTT. The encoded protein is CASSIAARRGLYQPQHF.

The chain carries TRBV7-4 and TRBJ2-7; D is unresolved. The germline V gene encodes CDR1 SGHVT and CDR2 SQSDAQ. Trimming stripped 4 bases from V and 5 bases from J, with 15 bases between. The CDR3 extends over 14 amino acids. DNA for the CDR3: TGTGCCAGCAGCTCCCCAGGTAGCCGTAACGAGCAGTACTTC. Its translation: CASSSPGSRNEQYF.

The rearrangement joins TRBV10-1 to TRBJ2-3; D perhaps matches TRBD2 (6 bases). This CDR3 is 12 amino acids long. Looked up from germline, CDR1 is WNHNN and CDR2 is SYGVQD (reference sequence). V lost 3 bases, J lost 6 bases, and 7 bases lay in between. This CDR3 is CASSEGRDTQYF. CDR3 nucleotides: TGCGCCAGCAGTGAAGGGAGGGATACGCAGTATTTT.

CDR3 in DNA: TGCAGTGCCCCCCCTAGCGGGGGTGAGGATACGCAGTATTTT. Protein: CSAPPSGGEDTQYF. V is TRBV20-1 and J is TRBJ2-3, with 10 bases lining up with TRBD2. With V trimmed by 6 bases and J by 6 bases, 9 bases remained unmatched. CDR1 is DFQATT and CDR2 is SNEGSKA in the germline V gene (reference sequence). CDR3 size: 14 residues.